This T cell receptor beta chain is drawn from a study of Ad26.COV2.S vaccination and SARS-CoV-2 variants. Sample treatment: some 20 received Ad26.COV2.S at low or high dose, single or two shots; about 5 received placebo; per-sample allocation not given. The study sampled participants on day 63 after the first vaccine or placebo injection. Produced via immunoSEQ multiplex PCR; TCRdb's table is partial and in-frame only. Of hundreds of thousands of clones in the sample, 80% to 95% were seen once. Germline V CDR1 and CDR2: SGHKS, YYEKEE (reference sequence). V lost 2 bases to trimming and J lost 6 bases, with 14 bases between them. The CDR3 sequence is 14 residues long.

The sequences come from peripheral blood, collected in a trial of Ad26.COV2.S vaccine versus placebo. This TCR was recovered from a person aged 18 to 65 who received the Ad26.COV2.S COVID-19 vaccine or a placebo. This chain links TRBV5-5 with TRBJ1-2; maybe TRBD1 (5 bases). The CDR3 DNA reads as TGTGCCAGCAGCTTTCCAGGGTGGGGGGATGGCTACACCTTC. Residues: CASSFPGWGDGYTF.